Included here is one T cell receptor (beta chain) sequence, with context. Its antigen is not identified. These data belong to a study of cytomegalovirus exposure and HLA in healthy donors. Background on the study: Genotyping of some 390 donors showed that over 80% belonged to the Caucasian-associated ancestry cluster.

Both 60 Vbeta primers and 13 Jbeta primers went into the PCR. This table comes from immunoSEQ multiplex PCR, and its TCRdb copy is limited to in-frame clones, with some not included. The sample yields 95,000 to 150,000 clones, 80% seen once. From germline, CDR1 is SGHRS and CDR2 YFSETQ. CDR3 size: 14 residues. V was pared by 5 bases and J by 7 bases, with 16 bases between. Study-level findings and limits: Researchers reported from a later analysis that most CMV-associated TCR beta chains appeared HLA-restricted. It was likely that a cluster of highly shared sequence variants was a sequencing artifact.

The TCR comes from a man aged 30 to 39 in good health and CMV-seronegative. Specimen: PBMCs. The V gene is TRBV5-1, the J gene TRBJ2-1, with D possibly matching TRBD1 (7 bases). DNA of the CDR3: TGCGCCAGCAGGTTGCGGGACAGTGGTAATGAGCAGTTCTTC. Translated, it gives CASRLRDSGNEQFF.